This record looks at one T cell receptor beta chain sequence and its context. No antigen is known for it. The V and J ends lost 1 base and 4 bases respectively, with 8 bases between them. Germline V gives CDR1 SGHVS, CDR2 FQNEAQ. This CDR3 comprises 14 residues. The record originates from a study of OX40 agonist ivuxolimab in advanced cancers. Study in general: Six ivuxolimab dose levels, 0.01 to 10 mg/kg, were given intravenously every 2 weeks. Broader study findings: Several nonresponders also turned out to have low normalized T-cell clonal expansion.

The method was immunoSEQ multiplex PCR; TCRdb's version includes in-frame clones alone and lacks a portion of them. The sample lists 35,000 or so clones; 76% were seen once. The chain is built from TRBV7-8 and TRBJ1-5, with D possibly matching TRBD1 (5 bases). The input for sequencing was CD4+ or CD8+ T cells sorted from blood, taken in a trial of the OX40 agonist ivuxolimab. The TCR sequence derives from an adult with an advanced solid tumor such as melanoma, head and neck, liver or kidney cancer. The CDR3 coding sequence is TGTGCCAGCAGCTTAGGCCAGGGAAATCAGCCCCAGCATTTT. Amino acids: CASSLGQGNQPQHF. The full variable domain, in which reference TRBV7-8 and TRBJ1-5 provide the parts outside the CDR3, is GAGVSQSPRYKVAKRGQDVALRCDPISGHVSLFWYQQALGQGPEFLTYFQNEAQLDKSGLPSDRFFAERPEGSVSTLKIQRTQQEDSAVYLCASSLGQGNQPQHFGDGTRLSIL.